The clone carrying this T cell receptor beta chain was recorded many times. The target antigen is unknown. TCR beta CDR3 amplification used RNA transcripts. After a first-round RT-PCR with HTBI primers, a second-round multiplex PCR was run. A single record per CDR3 protein comes from TCRdb applying MiXCR to the multiplex PCR reads. The table has approximately 500,000 distinct CDR3 sequences, around 15% seen once; the top ten hold about a tenth. The entry originates in a study of Graves' ophthalmopathy and Graves' hyperthyroidism. General study results and limits: Distinction of ophthalmopathy from stable hyperthyroidism by a 13-signature model reached 85% to 90% sensitivity and 75% to 83% specificity.

Germline V gene data show CDR1 as SEHNR and CDR2 as FQNEAQ (reference sequence). The ends were cut back, 5 bases at V and 3 bases at J, with 8 bases in the middle. The CDR3 covers 13 residues. The PBMCs used were ones drawn from 9.5 to 10 ml of fresh peripheral blood. Material: blood. The sequence was obtained from a woman between 25 and 40 years old with Graves' ophthalmopathy. V usage is TRBV7-9 and J usage is TRBJ2-4; D gene uncertain. CDR3 sequence: CASSPRHKNIQYF. The CDR3 DNA sequence: TGTGCCAGCAGCCCGAGGCACAAAAACATTCAGTACTTC.